This T cell receptor beta chain was recovered during a study of blood T cell repertoires in COVID-19. As for the study in general: Whether acute or convalescent, the COVID-19 samples came from the United States, Italy and Spain.

This CDR3 has 14 residues. V dropped 6 bases and J dropped 4; count of bases not matched to a gene: 5. Germline-derived CDR1 and CDR2 are KGHSH and LQKENI. Measured with immunoSEQ multiplex PCR; TCRdb has only the in-frame clones, and not every one. The table shows some 260,000 clones, with around 90% occurring only once. Sequencing input: PBMCs or T cells enriched from blood (not recorded which). The source of this sequence is a woman aged 25 to 45 with acute COVID-19. The chain carries TRBV18 and TRBJ1-1, with 10 bases fitting TRBD1. DNA of the CDR3: TGTGCCAGCTCTCAGGGACAGGGGCCCACTGAAGCTTTCTTT. This gives the protein CASSQGQGPTEAFF.